This section outlines one TCR beta chain sequence together with its context. The sample carries other DNA sequences with the same CDR3. These data belong to a study of shared clonotypes between healthy human individuals. The assay was immunoSEQ multiplex PCR, and TCRdb's table has in-frame clones only and misses some. The data contain 2 million to 2.5 million clones, approximately 90% of them singletons. Trimming left V 0 bases short and J 0 bases short, with 5 bases between. Germline V gene sequence: CDR1 GTSNPN, CDR2 SVGIG (reference sequence). The CDR3 totals 13 residues. Both subsets, CD45RA+ naive and CD45RA-negative memory, were split from the CD4+ cells.

The chain combines TRBV30 with TRBJ1-1; D may be TRBD1 (5 bases). The sequenced material came from naive CD4+ T cells from PBMCs. Subset defined: CD45RA+ positively selected. The clonotype was recovered from a man in his late teens or twenties in good health. Some clones in this sample may be carry-over from other donors' samples. CDR3 protein: CAWSVGVNTEAFF. The CDR3 DNA is TGTGCCTGGAGTGTGGGGGTGAACACTGAAGCTTTCTTT.